The rows below give T cell receptor beta chains drawn from one sample of a study of early T cells in non-severe SARS-CoV-2 infection. Each CDR3 protein gets one entry after TCRdb re-called the 5' RACE reads with MiXCR. The sample holds fewer than 80,000 distinct CDR3 sequences, more than 10% seen once. Here the sequenced sample was whole blood, taken at baseline. All receptors come from an adult who was a healthcare worker with PCR-confirmed SARS-CoV-2 infection or an uninfected control (not recorded which). The donor label of this sample is uncertain. CDR3s include the opening cysteine and the closing phenylalanine or tryptophan. A D gene is named only where the DNA matches it firmly. Clone size is stated in some rows and not others, as once, few, many or a class when expanded.

TRBV18	NA	TRBJ2-3	NA	TGTGCCAGCTCAGTTGGCAGAAGCACAGATACGCAGTATTTT	CASSVGRSTDTQYF
TRBV5-4	NA	TRBJ1-1	few	TGTGCCAGCAGCTTGGGCAGGAGGGTAGGCACTGAAGCTTTCTTT	CASSLGRRVGTEAFF
TRBV6-6	NA	TRBJ2-1	NA	TGTGCCAGCAGTTCGGACCAGGTACGACGGCAGTTCTTC	CASSSDQVRRQFF
TRBV7-2	TRBD2	TRBJ2-1	many	TGTGCCAGCAGCTTACTGGAACTAGCGGCTTACAATGAGCAGTTCTTC	CASSLLELAAYNEQFF
TRBV11-2	NA	TRBJ2-3	few	TGTGCCAGCAGCCCTAACCCCGAGGGCCGTGAGGTGTATTTT	CASSPNPEGREVYF
TRBV3-1	TRBD1	TRBJ1-1	many	TGTGCCAGCAGCCCGCAGACAGGGACCTTTATGAACACTGAAGCTTTCTTT	CASSPQTGTFMNTEAFF
TRBV13	TRBD1	TRBJ2-5	NA	TGTGCCAGCAGCCCTTTTTCCGGGACAGGGAAAGAGACCCAGTACTTC	CASSPFSGTGKETQYF
TRBV2	TRBD2	TRBJ2-3	NA	TGTGCCAGCAGCCGGACTAGCGGGGAGACAGATACGCAGTATTTT	CASSRTSGETDTQYF
TRBV5-1	NA	TRBJ1-4	few	TGCGCCAGCAGCCCCCGGGACCCAACGGAAGAAAAACTGTTTTTT	CASSPRDPTEEKLFF
TRBV28	NA	TRBJ1-3	NA	TGTGCCAGCAGTTTGGAGGGTAACACCATATATTTT	CASSLEGNTIYF
TRBV6-5	NA	TRBJ1-1	once	TGTGCCAGCAGGGGGGGGCTGAACACTGAAGCTTTCTTT	CASRGGLNTEAFF
TRBV4-1	NA	TRBJ1-1	few	TGCGCCAGCAGCCAAGACAGGGCTCGCGGGAACACTGAAGCTTTCTTT	CASSQDRARGNTEAFF
TRBV7-2	TRBD2	TRBJ2-1	NA	TGTGCCAGCAGCCCTTCTGGACTAGCGGGGCCCTCGGGTGAGCAGTTCTTC	CASSPSGLAGPSGEQFF
TRBV2	NA	TRBJ1-4	NA	TGTGCCAGCAGTGATCTGGGGGCGGATTATGAAAAACTGTTTTTT	CASSDLGADYEKLFF
TRBV3-1	NA	TRBJ2-1	NA	TGTGCCAGCAGCCCAAGATCTTGGGGGGTGAATGAGCAGTTCTTC	CASSPRSWGVNEQFF
TRBV5-6	NA	TRBJ1-1	NA	TGTGCCAGCAGCTCCGGGTTGAATGAAGCTTTCTTT	CASSSGLNEAFF
TRBV29-1	NA	TRBJ2-3	many	TGCAGCGTTGAAGAGGCCAGGGGTGGTACGGATACGCAGTATTTT	CSVEEARGGTDTQYF
TRBV12-3/TRBV12-4	NA	TRBJ2-3	NA	TGTGCCAGCAGTTATTACTCTAGCACAGATACGCAGTATTTT	CASSYYSSTDTQYF
TRBV12-3/TRBV12-4	NA	TRBJ2-2	many	TGTGCCAGCAGTTTTATTCTCGGGGGAACCGGGGAGCTGTTTTTT	CASSFILGGTGELFF
TRBV20-1	NA	TRBJ1-1	NA	TGCAGTGCTTCGCCGACAGGAGTCATGAACACTGAAGCTTTCTTT	CSASPTGVMNTEAFF
TRBV18	TRBD1	TRBJ1-2	few	TGTGCCAGCTCATACGGGGGACAGAACTATGGCTACACCTTC	CASSYGGQNYGYTF
TRBV29-1	NA	TRBJ1-2	many	TGCAGCGTTATGGGGGGCGACTATGGCTACACCTTC	CSVMGGDYGYTF
TRBV29-1	TRBD2	TRBJ2-5	few	TGCAGCGTTATTCGGACTAGCGGGACCCCCCAAGAGACCCAGTACTTC	CSVIRTSGTPQETQYF
TRBV5-1	TRBD1	TRBJ2-5	few	TGCGCCAGCAGCCCCCGGGGACAGGGGACAGAGACCCAGTACTTC	CASSPRGQGTETQYF
TRBV7-2	NA	TRBJ1-6	NA	TGTGCCAGCAGCTTATTCCCCAGGGACCCTTCACCCCTCCACTTT	CASSLFPRDPSPLHF
TRBV11-3	TRBD1	TRBJ2-1	few	TGTGCCAGCAGCTTATCCGGGACAGGGCTCTACAATGAGCAGTTCTTC	CASSLSGTGLYNEQFF
TRBV5-1	NA	TRBJ1-6	few	TGCGCCAGCAGGCCTGACAGCTCCTATAATTCACCCCTCCACTTT	CASRPDSSYNSPLHF
TRBV6-6	TRBD2	TRBJ2-3	NA	TGTGCCAGCATTCAAAGCGGGGGGGCAAAGGATACGCAGTATTTT	CASIQSGGAKDTQYF
TRBV30	NA	TRBJ2-1	NA	TGTGCCTGGAGTAACCGGGACCGGAGCTCCTACAATGAGCAGTTCTTC	CAWSNRDRSSYNEQFF
TRBV20-1	TRBD1	TRBJ1-2	NA	TGCAGTGCTAGAAAGGACAGGGGTTATGGCTACACCTTC	CSARKDRGYGYTF
TRBV20-1	TRBD1	TRBJ1-1	NA	TGCAGTGCTTGGACAGGGCGCACTGAAGCTTTCTTT	CSAWTGRTEAFF
TRBV3-1	TRBD1	TRBJ1-6	few	TGTGCCAGCAGCCAAGTTGGGACAGGGGTATCACCCCTCCACTTT	CASSQVGTGVSPLHF
TRBV7-2	NA	TRBJ2-3	many	TGTGCCAGCAGCTTTGGAGAGGGTGGGGCTAGCTTTTGGTATTTT	CASSFGEGGASFWYF
TRBV7-8	TRBD2	TRBJ2-1	few	TGTGCCAGCAGCCCGGGACTAGCGGGGGCCCCACGAACTAGGAATGAGCAGTTCTTC	CASSPGLAGAPRTRNEQFF
TRBV25-1	NA	TRBJ1-4	few	TGTGCCAGCAGTAGTTCTTCACAGCCGAATGAAAAACTGTTTTTT	CASSSSSQPNEKLFF
TRBV7-7	NA	TRBJ1-1	NA	TGTGCCAGCAGCTTAGAGGGGGGAATTAGGACTGAAGCTTTCTTT	CASSLEGGIRTEAFF
TRBV9	NA	TRBJ2-2	few	TGTGCCAGCAGCGTAGAAGGGGCCCTGACCGGGGAGCTGTTTTTT	CASSVEGALTGELFF
TRBV30	NA	TRBJ1-1	NA	TGTGCCTGGAGCCCTAATCCGACAGAAGCTTTCTTT	CAWSPNPTEAFF
TRBV2	NA	TRBJ1-4	NA	TGTGCCAGCAGTGACCGGGGCCGGAGTGAAAAACTGTTTTTT	CASSDRGRSEKLFF
TRBV2	NA	TRBJ1-5	NA	TGTGCCAGCAGTGAATTATCTAGGGCCGAGAATCAGCCCCAGCATTTT	CASSELSRAENQPQHF
TRBV12-3/TRBV12-4	TRBD2	TRBJ2-1	few	TGTGCCAGCAGTTTAATCGGGGGGGCCTACAATGAGCAGTTCTTC	CASSLIGGAYNEQFF
TRBV19	TRBD1	TRBJ2-2	NA	TGTGCCAGTAGTAAGGACAGGGTCGGAACCGGGGAGCTGTTTTTT	CASSKDRVGTGELFF
TRBV29-1	TRBD2	TRBJ2-3	few	TGCAGCGTTCGGGGACTAGCGGGGGTATCCCAGTATTTT	CSVRGLAGVSQYF
TRBV7-3	TRBD2	TRBJ2-1	NA	TGTGCCAGCAGCCTACACCTAGCGGGGGGCGCCCATGAGCAGTTCTTC	CASSLHLAGGAHEQFF